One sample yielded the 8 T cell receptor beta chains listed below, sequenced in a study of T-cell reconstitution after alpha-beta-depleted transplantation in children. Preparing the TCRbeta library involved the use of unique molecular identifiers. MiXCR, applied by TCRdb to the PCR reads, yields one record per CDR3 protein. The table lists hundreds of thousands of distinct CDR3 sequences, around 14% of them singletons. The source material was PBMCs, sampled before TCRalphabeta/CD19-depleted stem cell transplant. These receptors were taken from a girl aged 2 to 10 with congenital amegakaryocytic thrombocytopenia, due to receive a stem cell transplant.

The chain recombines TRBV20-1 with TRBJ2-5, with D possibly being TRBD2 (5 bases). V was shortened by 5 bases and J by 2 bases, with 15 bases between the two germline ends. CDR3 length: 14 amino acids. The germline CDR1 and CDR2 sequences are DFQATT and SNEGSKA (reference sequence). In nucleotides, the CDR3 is TGCAGTGCTCAAAAAGCGGCTACACAAGAGACCCAGTACTTC. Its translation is CSAQKAATQETQYF.

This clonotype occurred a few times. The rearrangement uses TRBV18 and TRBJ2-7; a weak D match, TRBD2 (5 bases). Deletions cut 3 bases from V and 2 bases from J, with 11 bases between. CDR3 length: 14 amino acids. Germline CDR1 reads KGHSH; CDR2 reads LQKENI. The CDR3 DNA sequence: TGTGCCAGCTCACCTATGGAGGCAACCTACGAGCAGTACTTC. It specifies CASSPMEATYEQYF. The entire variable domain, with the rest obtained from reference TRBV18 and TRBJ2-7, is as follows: NAGVMQNPRHLVRRRGQEARLRCSPMKGHSHVYWYRQLPEEGLKFMVYLQKENIIDESGMPKERFSAEFPKEGPSILRIQQVVRGDSAAYFCASSPMEATYEQYFGPGTRLTVT.

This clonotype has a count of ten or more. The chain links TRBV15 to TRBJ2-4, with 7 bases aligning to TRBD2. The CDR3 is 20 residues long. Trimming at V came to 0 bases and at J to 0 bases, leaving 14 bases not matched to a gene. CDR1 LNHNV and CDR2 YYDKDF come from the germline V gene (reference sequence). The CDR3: CATSRDGRGFLTIAKNIQYF. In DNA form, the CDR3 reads TGTGCCACCAGCAGAGATGGGAGGGGATTCTTAACAATAGCCAAAAACATTCAGTACTTC.

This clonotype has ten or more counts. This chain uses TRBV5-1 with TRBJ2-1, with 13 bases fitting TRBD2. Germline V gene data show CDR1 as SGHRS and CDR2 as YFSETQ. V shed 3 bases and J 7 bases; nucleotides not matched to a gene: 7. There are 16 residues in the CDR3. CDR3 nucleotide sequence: TGCGCCAGCAGCTCAATACGGACTAGCGGGAGTAATGAGCAGTTCTTC. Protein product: CASSSIRTSGSNEQFF.

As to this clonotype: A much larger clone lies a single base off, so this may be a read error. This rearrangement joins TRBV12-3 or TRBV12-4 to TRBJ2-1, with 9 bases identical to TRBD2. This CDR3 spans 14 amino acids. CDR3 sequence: CASLAGTSYNEHFF. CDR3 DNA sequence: TGTGCCAGCCTAGCGGGAACTTCCTACAATGAGCATTTCTTC.

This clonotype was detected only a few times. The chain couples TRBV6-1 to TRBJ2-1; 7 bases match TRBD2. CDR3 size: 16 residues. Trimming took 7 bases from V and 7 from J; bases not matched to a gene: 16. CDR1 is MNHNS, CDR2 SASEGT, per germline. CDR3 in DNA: TGTGCCAGCACCAAACCGCGCCGGGACTATGGGAATGAGCAGTTCTTC. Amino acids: CASTKPRRDYGNEQFF.

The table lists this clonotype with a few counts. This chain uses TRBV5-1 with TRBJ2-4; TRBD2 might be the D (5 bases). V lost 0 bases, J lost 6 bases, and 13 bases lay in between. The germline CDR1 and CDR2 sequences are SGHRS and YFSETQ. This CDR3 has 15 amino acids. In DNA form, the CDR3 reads TGCGCCAGCAGCTTGGAGGACTGGGAACCAAACATTCAGTACTTC. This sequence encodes CASSLEDWEPNIQYF.

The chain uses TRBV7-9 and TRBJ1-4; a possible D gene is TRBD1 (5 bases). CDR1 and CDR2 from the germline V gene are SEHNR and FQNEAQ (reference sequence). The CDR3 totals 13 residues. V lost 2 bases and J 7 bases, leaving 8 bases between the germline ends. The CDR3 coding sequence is TGTGCCAGCAGCTTAACAAGGGGTGAAAAACTGTTTTTT. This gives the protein CASSLTRGEKLFF. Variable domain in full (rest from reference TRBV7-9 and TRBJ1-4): DTGVSQNPRHKITKRGQNVTFRCDPISEHNRLYWYRQTLGQGPEFLTYFQNEAQLEKSRLLSDRFSAERPKGSFSTLEIQRTEQGDSAMYLCASSLTRGEKLFFGSGTQLSVL.